One and the same sample provided the 32 T cell receptor beta chains below, sequenced in a study of blood T cells in healthy people across ages. Through a sample-barcoded 5' primer and a J-beta primer mix, a second PCR was run for roughly 6 to 11 cycles. MiXCR, run by TCRdb on the 5' RACE reads, gives a single entry per CDR3 protein. The data hold more than 1 million distinct CDR3 sequences, with roughly 45% observed a single time. The source material was blood. These receptor sequences come from a woman aged 55-70 years in good health.

The chain carries TRBV11-2 and TRBJ2-4; the match to TRBD1 covers 11 bases. Gene TRBJ2-7 matches the end of the DNA better, so the J call may be wrong. There are 16 residues in the CDR3. From germline, CDR1 is SGHAT and CDR2 FQNNGV. The CDR3, as DNA: TGTGCCAGCAGCTTAGAATGGGGGACAGGGGGACGCGAGCAGTACTTC. It codes for CASSLEWGTGGREQYF.

This sequence joins TRBV27 and TRBJ2-2, with TRBD1 matching 7 bases. CDR1 and CDR2 (germline): MNHEY, SMNVEV (reference sequence). This CDR3 has 18 residues. Unmatched junction bases numbered 9, after V lost 2 bases and J lost 0 bases. The CDR3 DNA is TGTGCCAGCAGTTTACGCCGACAGGGTGGGACGAACACCGGGGAGCTGTTTTTT. Its protein is CASSLRRQGGTNTGELFF.

The chain recombines TRBV2 with TRBJ1-1, with 7 bases fitting TRBD1. Germline CDR1 SNHLY, CDR2 FYNNEI. V lost 8 bases and J lost 5; bases outside the gene matches: 8. The CDR3 spans 13 residues. CDR3 nucleotides: TGTGCCAGCGGCCGGGACAGTGGGACTGAAGCTTTCTTT. Residues: CASGRDSGTEAFF.

The chain carries TRBV6-1 and TRBJ2-4; D is undetermined. CDR3 length: 14 amino acids. Trimming stripped 0 bases from V and 11 bases from J, with 14 bases between. CDR1 is MNHNS and CDR2 is SASEGT in the germline V gene. The CDR3 nucleotides read TGTGCCAGCAGTGAAGCGTCCGGGCATGGGGTTCAGTACTTC. It specifies CASSEASGHGVQYF.

The rearrangement uses TRBV13 and TRBJ2-1, with 11 nucleotides matching TRBD2. This CDR3 comprises 23 residues. The J segment lost 0 bases and the V segment lost 2 bases, leaving 21 bases of the junction unmatched. Germline V lookup: CDR1 PRHDT, CDR2 FYEKMQ (reference sequence). CDR3 nucleotide sequence: TGTGCCAGCAGCTTAAGAGGGGCGGGAATTAGCGGGAGGGCCGTCGACTCCTACAATGAGCAGTTCTTC. This codes for CASSLRGAGISGRAVDSYNEQFF.

This clonotype showed up just a few times. The chain employs TRBV6-5 and TRBJ2-1, with D perhaps TRBD2 (6 bases). V gave up 5 bases and J gave up 6 bases, with 17 bases separating them. Germline assignment: CDR1 MNHEY and CDR2 SVGAGI. This CDR3 has 15 amino acids. CDR3 amino acids: CASSPSAGFLNEQFF. The CDR3 nucleotides read TGTGCCAGCAGTCCATCAGCGGGCTTCCTCAATGAGCAGTTCTTC.

About this clonotype itself: One base away lies a much larger clone, so this may be a sequencing read error. J is TRBJ2-7 and V is TRBV11-2; D might be TRBD2 (6 bases). The CDR3 contains 16 residues. Germline V lookup: CDR1 SGHAT, CDR2 FQNNGV. The CDR3 DNA follows: TGTGCCGGCAGCTTAGTTGGAGGGAGGCAAACCTACGAGCAGTACTTC. It is translated as CAGSLVGGRQTYEQYF.

This clonotype was recorded a few times. The chain carries TRBV20-1 and TRBJ2-7; 7 nucleotides match TRBD1. The CDR3 has 13 amino acids. CDR1 is DFQATT and CDR2 is SNEGSKA in the germline V gene (reference sequence). The J segment lost 1 base and the V segment lost 6 bases, leaving 6 bases of the junction unmatched. CDR3 sequence: CSATDRASYEQYF. The CDR3 DNA is TGCAGTGCCACAGACAGGGCTTCCTACGAGCAGTACTTC.

This rearrangement joins TRBV2 to TRBJ2-2; unclear D gene. V lost 6 bases and J lost 6, with 20 bases in between. The CDR3 sequence is 16 residues long. Germline CDR1 is SNHLY and CDR2 is FYNNEI. CDR3 amino acids: CASSRPDAATAGELFF. The DNA of the CDR3 is TGTGCCAGCAGCCGACCGGACGCTGCTACCGCCGGGGAGCTGTTTTTT.

This clonotype was seen only a few times. The chain couples TRBV29-1 to TRBJ2-1, with 9 positions matching TRBD2. The CDR3 sequence is 15 residues long. CDR1 is SQVTM, CDR2 ANQGSEA, per germline. The V segment lost 4 bases and the J segment 4 bases; nucleotides outside the gene matches: 8. The CDR3 sequence is CSVGVAGVGYNEQFF. In DNA form, the CDR3 reads TGCAGCGTTGGAGTAGCGGGAGTGGGTTACAATGAGCAGTTCTTC.

This clonotype was observed many times. The chain links TRBV27 to TRBJ2-5; 8 nucleotides align to TRBD2. CDR1 MNHEY and CDR2 SMNVEV come from the germline V gene (reference sequence). The CDR3 contains 15 residues. Trimming at V came to 6 bases and at J to 4 bases, leaving 10 bases not matched to a gene. CDR3 in DNA: TGTGCCAGCAGGCCAGCGGGAGTTCTGGGAGAGACCCAGTACTTC. Amino acid sequence: CASRPAGVLGETQYF.

This clonotype has a single count. Given a much more abundant clone one base away, this may be a read error. The chain joins TRBV29-1 to TRBJ2-4, with 7 nucleotides matching TRBD1. V was clipped by 6 bases and J by 5 bases; unmatched bases: 4. Germline CDR1 SQVTM, CDR2 ANQGSEA. There are 12 residues in the CDR3. CDR3 region: CSVVGQENIQYF. In DNA form, the CDR3 reads TGCAGCGTCGTTGGACAGGAAAACATTCAGTACTTC. The complete variable domain, with remaining parts taken from reference TRBV29-1 and TRBJ2-4, reads SAVISQKPSRDICQRGTSLTIQCQVDSQVTMMFWYRQQPGQSLTLIATANQGSEATYESGFVIDKFPISRPNLTFSTLTVSNMSPEDSSIYLCSVVGQENIQYFGAGTRLSVL.

In this sample, this clonotype turned up a few times. The CDR3 here is CASSLRSQPYEQYF. The CDR3 nucleotides read TGTGCCAGCAGCTTGCGGTCACAGCCTTACGAGCAGTACTTC. The chain joins TRBV5-4 to TRBJ2-5, with D unresolved. The tail of the sequence fits TRBJ2-7 better, so the J call may be wrong. Germline V CDR1 and CDR2: SGHNT, YYREEE (reference sequence). The CDR3 contains 14 residues.

This clonotype occurred a few times. V usage is TRBV5-6 and J usage is TRBJ2-3; 7 nucleotides line up with TRBD1. V shed 4 bases and J 0 bases; nucleotides not matched to a gene: 20. The CDR3 sequence is 20 residues long. Germline V CDR1 and CDR2: SGHDT, YYEEEE. The CDR3 spells CASSQAGTELVLGSTDTQYF. CDR3 nucleotide sequence: TGTGCCAGCAGCCAGGCCGGGACAGAACTCGTTTTGGGGAGCACAGATACGCAGTATTTT. Filled out from reference TRBV5-6 and TRBJ2-3, the complete variable domain reads DAGVTQSPTHLIKTRGQQVTLRCSPKSGHDTVSWYQQALGQGPQFIFQYYEEEERQRGNFPDRFSGHQFPNYSSELNVNALLLGDSALYLCASSQAGTELVLGSTDTQYFGPGTRLTVL.

The chain joins TRBV27 to TRBJ2-7, with 8 bases lining up with TRBD2. The CDR3 has 15 amino acids. With V trimmed by 2 bases and J by 3 bases, 6 bases remained unmatched. In germline, CDR1 is MNHEY, CDR2 SMNVEV (reference sequence). The CDR3 loop is CASSLRPAGDYEQYF. CDR3 bases: TGTGCCAGCAGTTTACGGCCAGCGGGAGACTACGAGCAGTACTTC.

This clonotype appeared a few times. The V call is TRBV11-2, the J call TRBJ2-5, with D perhaps being TRBD1 or TRBD2 (5 bases each). The J call may be in error: the DNA end matches TRBJ2-7 better. Germline V gene lookup returns CDR1 SGHAT and CDR2 FQNNGV. The length of the CDR3 is 13 residues. The CDR3 loop reads CASSLRGVGEQYF. The CDR3 DNA follows: TGTGCCAGCAGCTTGCGAGGGGTGGGCGAGCAGTACTTC.

This clonotype has more than one count but fewer than ten. The CDR3 loop reads CASSSGLSLGEQYF. CDR3 in DNA: TGTGCCAGCAGCTCGGGACTTTCTCTGGGGGAGCAGTACTTC. J is TRBJ2-7 and V is TRBV11-2; D possibly corresponds to TRBD2 (6 bases). V was shortened by 4 bases and J by 7 bases, with 17 bases between the two germline ends. The CDR3 consists of 14 residues. The germline V gene encodes CDR1 SGHAT and CDR2 FQNNGV.

The CDR3 sequence: CATSDGGLGTDTQYF. The CDR3 nucleotides are TGTGCCACCAGTGATGGAGGTCTCGGCACAGATACGCAGTATTTT. This rearrangement joins TRBV24-1 to TRBJ2-3; maybe TRBD2 (5 bases). The V end was cut by 3 bases, the J end by 1 base, with 10 bases between. This CDR3 is 15 amino acids long. CDR1 is KGHDR, CDR2 SFDVKD, per germline.

The chain uses TRBV4-1 and TRBJ2-3; 8 bases agree with TRBD2. The CDR3 loop spans 15 amino acids. CDR1 and CDR2 from the germline V gene are MGHRA and YSYEKL. The ends lost 1 base at V and 4 bases at J; junction bases unmatched: 4. The CDR3 spells CASSQAAGVADTQYF. DNA for the CDR3: TGCGCCAGCAGCCAAGCAGCGGGAGTCGCAGATACGCAGTATTTT.

CDR3 loop: CASSIAGRGSTYEQYF. As DNA, the CDR3 is TGTGCCAGTAGTATCGCTGGCAGGGGAAGCACCTACGAGCAGTACTTC. The chain joins TRBV19 to TRBJ2-7; perhaps TRBD1 as D (6 bases). V was clipped by 3 bases and J by 2 bases, with 17 bases between them. Germline V CDR1 and CDR2: LNHDA, SQIVND (reference sequence). The CDR3 consists of 16 residues.

V is TRBV7-8 and J is TRBJ2-7; D gene unclear. There are 15 residues in the CDR3. Trimming cost V 1 base and J 4 bases, with 14 bases left between them. The germline V gene encodes CDR1 SGHVS and CDR2 FQNEAQ. Here the CDR3 DNA reads TGTGCCAGCAGCTTAGGAAGGACGAAGCTTTACGAGCAGTACTTC. This translates into CASSLGRTKLYEQYF.

This clonotype was recorded once. The CDR3 loop is CASSYGTSGQPQHF. CDR3 nucleotide sequence: TGTGCCAGCAGCTACGGGACTTCAGGACAGCCCCAGCATTTT. The rearrangement uses TRBV9 and TRBJ1-5; D perhaps matches TRBD1 (5 bases). Germline values: CDR1 SGDLS, CDR2 YYNGEE. The CDR3 has 14 residues. Trimming stripped 4 bases from V and 7 bases from J, with 15 bases between.

This clonotype has only a few counts. The chain recombines TRBV6-5 with TRBJ2-1, with D unclear. This CDR3 has 13 amino acids. Trimming shortened V by 7 bases and J by 9 bases, and 16 bases separated the two germline ends. Per germline, CDR1 MNHEY and CDR2 SVGAGI. Here the CDR3 reads CASKGTEAVEQFF. The CDR3 DNA sequence: TGTGCCAGCAAAGGTACAGAAGCAGTTGAGCAGTTCTTC.

This clonotype was counted a few times. The chain is built from TRBV27 and TRBJ1-4; perhaps TRBD1 as D (6 bases). The ends were cut back, 6 bases at V and 1 base at J, with 9 bases in the middle. This CDR3 comprises 14 residues. Looked up from germline, CDR1 is MNHEY and CDR2 is SMNVEV (reference sequence). CDR3: CASRQQGTNEKLFF. CDR3 nucleotide sequence: TGTGCCAGCAGGCAACAGGGAACTAATGAAAAACTGTTTTTT.

The rearrangement uses TRBV11-2 and TRBJ2-3; D is unresolved. The length of the CDR3 is 15 residues. CDR1 is SGHAT and CDR2 is FQNNGV in the germline V gene. V lost 8 bases and J lost 3, with 18 bases in between. CDR3 in DNA: TGTGCCAGCGGACCTTCGAGGCCCACGACAGATACGCAGTATTTT. Protein sequence: CASGPSRPTTDTQYF.

The chain carries TRBV24-1 and TRBJ2-1; 7 nucleotides line up with TRBD2. Germline V gene sequence: CDR1 KGHDR, CDR2 SFDVKD. CDR3 length: 16 residues. Trimming at V came to 3 bases and at J to 9 bases, leaving 13 bases not matched to a gene. In nucleotides, the CDR3 is TGTGCCACCAGTGATCAAGAAGCGGGATTGAGGGGTGAGCAGTTCTTC. Protein sequence: CATSDQEAGLRGEQFF.

CDR3 DNA: TGCGCCAGCAGCTTAACTAGGACCTACAATGAGCAGTTCTTC. Protein sequence: CASSLTRTYNEQFF. The chain employs TRBV5-1 and TRBJ2-1; D is perhaps TRBD2 (5 bases). The V gene's germline CDR1 is SGHRS and CDR2 YFSETQ. V lost 2 bases and J 2 bases, leaving 8 bases between the germline ends. This CDR3 region has 14 residues.

The CDR3 loop reads CSATTDREQYF. As DNA, the CDR3 is TGCAGTGCAACGACGGACCGCGAGCAGTACTTC. The rearrangement uses TRBV20-1 and TRBJ2-5, with D unresolved. Judging by the DNA end, TRBJ2-7 fits better; the J call may be wrong. The CDR3 is made up of 11 amino acids. Germline-derived CDR1 and CDR2 are DFQATT and SNEGSKA (reference sequence).

The chain recombines TRBV15 with TRBJ2-5; 11 bases agree with TRBD1. The J call may not be correct, given that the DNA end is closer to TRBJ2-7. Germline V lookup: CDR1 LNHNV, CDR2 YYDKDF (reference sequence). This CDR3 region has 14 residues. In DNA form, the CDR3 reads TGTGCCACCAGCAGACGAGGACAGGGGGCCGAGCAGTACTTC. This sequence encodes CATSRRGQGAEQYF.

This clonotype occurred once. The chain uses TRBV27 and TRBJ2-3; D possibly corresponds to TRBD1 (5 bases). This CDR3 spans 14 amino acids. CDR1 and CDR2 from the germline V gene are MNHEY and SMNVEV (reference sequence). V dropped 3 bases and J dropped 8 bases, with 15 bases sitting between them. The CDR3 DNA reads TGTGCCAGCAGTTTTTATGGGGCCTCAGGTACGCAGTATTTT. This codes for CASSFYGASGTQYF.

This clonotype has only a few counts. The chain couples TRBV6-2 or TRBV6-3 to TRBJ2-6; a possible D gene is TRBD2 (6 bases). CDR3 length equals 15 residues. The germline gives CDR1 MNHEY, CDR2 SVGEGT. The germline V and J ends were trimmed by 5 bases and 4 bases, with 12 bases remaining between them. The CDR3 loop is CASSPRGRGANVLTF. CDR3 nucleotides: TGTGCCAGCAGTCCCCGGGGGAGAGGGGCCAACGTCCTGACTTTC.

This rearrangement joins TRBV20-1 to TRBJ2-1; no clear D gene. V was cut by 4 bases and J by 7 bases, with 23 bases left in between. Germline lookup yields CDR1 DFQATT and CDR2 SNEGSKA (reference sequence). This CDR3 region has 16 residues. The CDR3 region has the DNA TGCAGTGCTAATCCGACCGGACCGCGAGATCGGAATGAGCAGTTCTTC. Protein product: CSANPTGPRDRNEQFF.